This record concerns one T cell receptor (beta chain) sequence. No cognate antigen has been identified for it. Base qualities are not recorded, but no much larger clone differs from it by a single base. This entry belongs to a study of T cell changes during pregnancy in multiple sclerosis (dated by TCRdb to between 2018 and 2020). At the level of the whole study: The study looked at changes in the T cell repertoire across pregnancy in women with multiple sclerosis.

From its cysteine to its phenylalanine, the CDR3 spans 12 amino acids. The DNA shown is the 36-base CDR3, in frame from base 1. CDR1 and CDR2 were assigned from the germline V gene as SGHVS and FNYEAQ. V is clipped by 5 bases and J by 3 bases, and the sequence between their germline boundaries is 4 bases long. Libraries were built with the immunoSEQ multiplex PCR assay. Held by TCRdb, this immuneACCESS table contains in-frame sequences only and omits some clones. Under half of the omission traces to an unresolved V gene where checked; the cause of the rest is unknown. The table for this sample lists 55,000 to 70,000 clones; over 80% of them were counted only once. The ten largest clones add up to roughly 3% of the sample.

The source material was CD8+ T cells from peripheral blood mononuclear cells, sampled in the third trimester of pregnancy. This receptor was taken from a female donor in good health, enrolled as a control in a pregnancy study. This chain is built from TRBV7-6 and TRBJ2-2; a confident D gene designation cannot be given. The DNA reads as follows: TGTGCCAGCAGCCCGGACACCGGGGAGCTGTTTTTT. This codes for CASSPDTGELFF. Here the CDR3 is joined to the reference TRBV7-6 and TRBJ2-2 genes, and the full variable domain is: GAGVSQSPRYKVTKRGQDVALRCDPISGHVSLYWYRQALGQGPEFLTYFNYEAQQDKSGLPNDRFSAERPEGSISTLTIQRTEQRDSAMYRCASSPDTGELFFGEGSRLTVL.